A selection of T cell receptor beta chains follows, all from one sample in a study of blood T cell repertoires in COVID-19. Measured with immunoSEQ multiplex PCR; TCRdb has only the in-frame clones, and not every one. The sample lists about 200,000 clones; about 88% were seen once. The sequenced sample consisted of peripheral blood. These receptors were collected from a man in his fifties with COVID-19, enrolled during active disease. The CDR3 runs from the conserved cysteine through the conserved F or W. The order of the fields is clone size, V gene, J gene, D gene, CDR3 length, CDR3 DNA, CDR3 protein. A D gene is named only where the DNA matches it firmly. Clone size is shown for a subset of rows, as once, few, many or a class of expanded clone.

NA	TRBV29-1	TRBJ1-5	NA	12	TGCAGCGTGGGAGGAGTCAATCAGCCCCAGCATTTT	CSVGGVNQPQHF
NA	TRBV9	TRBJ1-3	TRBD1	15	TGTGCCAGCAGCGTTCAGGGGGCGTCTGGAAACACCATATATTTT	CASSVQGASGNTIYF
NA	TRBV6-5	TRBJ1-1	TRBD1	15	TGTGCCCTACCTCGGACAGGTGGGATGAACACTGAAGCTTTCTTT	CALPRTGGMNTEAFF
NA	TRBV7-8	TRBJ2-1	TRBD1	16	TGTGCCAGCACCATAGACGGGACAGGGGTAGGGGATGAGCAGTTCTTC	CASTIDGTGVGDEQFF
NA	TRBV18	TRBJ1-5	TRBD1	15	TGTGCCAGCTCACCGACAGGGGAGGTTGGTCAGCCCCAGCATTTT	CASSPTGEVGQPQHF
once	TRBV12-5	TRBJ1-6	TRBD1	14	TGTGCTAGTGGTTCGGGGACAGGGGTGGAGTTCCTCCACTTT	CASGSGTGVEFLHF
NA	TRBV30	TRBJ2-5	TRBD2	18	TGTGCCTGGAGTGGGTCGTGGGTGGCGGGGGGCACAGGGGAGACCCAGTACTTC	CAWSGSWVAGGTGETQYF
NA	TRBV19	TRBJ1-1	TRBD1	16	TGTGCCAGTAGTCTACCGGGACAGTCGCTGAGGGCTGAAGCTTTCTTT	CASSLPGQSLRAEAFF
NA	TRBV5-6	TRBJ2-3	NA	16	TGTGCCAGCAGCTTGAGGGGGACTATCGGGACAGATACGCAGTATTTT	CASSLRGTIGTDTQYF
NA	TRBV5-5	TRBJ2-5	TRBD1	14	TGTGCCAGCAGCGTAGGACAGGCCGGGGAGACCCAGTACTTC	CASSVGQAGETQYF
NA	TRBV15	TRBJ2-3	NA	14	TGTGCCACCAGCAGAGGTCTGAGCACAGATACGCAGTATTTT	CATSRGLSTDTQYF
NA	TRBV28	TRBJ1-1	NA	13	TGTGCCAGCAGACCCCCAGGGTACACTGAAGCTTTCTTT	CASRPPGYTEAFF
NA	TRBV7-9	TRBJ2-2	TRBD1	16	TGTGCCAGCAGCCGGGACAGGGTTAAATTAACCGGGGAGCTGTTTTTT	CASSRDRVKLTGELFF
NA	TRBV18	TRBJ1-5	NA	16	TGTGCCAGCTCACCACCATCCGGGTCGGGCAATCAGCCCCAGCATTTT	CASSPPSGSGNQPQHF
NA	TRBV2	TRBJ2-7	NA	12	TGTGCCAGCAGAGAGGACATCTACGAGCAGTACTTC	CASREDIYEQYF
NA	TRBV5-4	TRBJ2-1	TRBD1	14	TGTGCCAGCAGCGAGGGTCAGGGGGATGTTGAGCAGTTCTTC	CASSEGQGDVEQFF
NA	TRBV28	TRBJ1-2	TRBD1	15	TGTGCCAGCACGCGGCAGGGGGCGCAAAACTATGGCTACACCTTC	CASTRQGAQNYGYTF
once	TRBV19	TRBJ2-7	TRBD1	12	TGTGCCACGGGACAGGGGGCCGGTGAGCAGTACTTC	CATGQGAGEQYF
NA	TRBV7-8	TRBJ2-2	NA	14	TGTGCCAGCAGCTTATCTACCGTGCCAGGGGAGCTGTTTTTT	CASSLSTVPGELFF
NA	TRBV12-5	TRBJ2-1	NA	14	TGTGCTAGTGTTTCGGGGAGCTCCTACAATGAGCAGTTCTTC	CASVSGSSYNEQFF
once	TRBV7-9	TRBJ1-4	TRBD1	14	TGTGCCAGCAGCCCCGGGACAGGCCAGGAAAAACTGTTTTTT	CASSPGTGQEKLFF
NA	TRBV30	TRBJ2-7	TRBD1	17	TGTGCCTGGAGTGACCCCCCACAGCCAGGGGGTTTCCACGAGCAGTACTTC	CAWSDPPQPGGFHEQYF
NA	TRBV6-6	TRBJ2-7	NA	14	TGTGCCAGCAGCGACTTGGACAATTCCTACGAGCAGTACTTC	CASSDLDNSYEQYF